These T cell receptor beta chains were read from a single sample in a study of PD-L1 blockade in urothelial cancer. TCRdb's copy holds only in-frame clones and misses some; the assay was immunoSEQ multiplex PCR. The sample carries about 49,000 clones, around 79% recorded once. Specimen: PBMCs, collected around atezolizumab (anti-PD-L1) treatment. These receptors were collected from a man in his 70s with urothelial cancer. The CDR3 runs from the conserved cysteine through the conserved F or W. The D gene is left open where the match is weak. Part of the rows lack a size; the others show once, few, many or a class for expanded clones.

V: TRBV28; D: TRBD1; size: NA; J: TRBJ2-5; DNA: TGTGCCAGCAGTTTCCAGGGGGCGTTTGAGACCCAGTACTTC; CDR3: CASSFQGAFETQYF
V: TRBV5-1; D: NA; size: NA; J: TRBJ2-4; DNA: TGCGCCAGCAGCTTCTCGGGGGACGGCATTCAGTACTTC; CDR3: CASSFSGDGIQYF
V: TRBV30; D: TRBD1; size: few; J: TRBJ2-5; DNA: TGTGCCTGGAGTGAACCGGGACAGAGACAAGAGACCCAGTACTTC; CDR3: CAWSEPGQRQETQYF
V: TRBV5-8; D: NA; size: NA; J: TRBJ2-1; DNA: TGTGCCAGCAGCTTGGACGTCTCTCGGAATGAGCAGTTCTTC; CDR3: CASSLDVSRNEQFF
V: TRBV11-2; D: NA; size: NA; J: TRBJ2-5; DNA: TGTGCCAGCAGCTTAGATCAGGAAGAGACCCAGTACTTC; CDR3: CASSLDQEETQYF
V: TRBV7-3; D: NA; size: once; J: TRBJ2-1; DNA: TGTGCCAGCAGCTCCCAGACTGGGAGCTCCTACAATGAGCAGTTCTTC; CDR3: CASSSQTGSSYNEQFF
V: TRBV7-9; D: TRBD2; size: NA; J: TRBJ2-7; DNA: TGTGCCAGCAGCCGATATAGCGGGAGAAAGGTCGACGAGCAGTACTTC; CDR3: CASSRYSGRKVDEQYF
V: TRBV14; D: NA; size: NA; J: TRBJ2-7; DNA: TGTGCCAGCAGCCAGAAGCAGGGATTATCCTACGAGCAGTACTTC; CDR3: CASSQKQGLSYEQYF
V: TRBV7-9; D: NA; size: NA; J: TRBJ2-3; DNA: TGTGCCAGCAGCTTAGTCATCGGTAGCACAGATACGCAGTATTTT; CDR3: CASSLVIGSTDTQYF
V: TRBV5-4; D: TRBD2; size: NA; J: TRBJ2-5; DNA: TGTGCCAGCAGCCCCGAGACTAGCGGGAGAGAGACCCAGTACTTC; CDR3: CASSPETSGRETQYF
V: TRBV6-4; D: NA; size: NA; J: TRBJ1-2; DNA: TGTGCCAGCAGTGACTCATCTGTTGGGACAATCTATGGCTACACCTTC; CDR3: CASSDSSVGTIYGYTF
V: TRBV7-8; D: TRBD1; size: NA; J: TRBJ2-1; DNA: TGTGCCAGCAGCTTAGGGACAGGGGTGAGGAATGAGCAGTTCTTC; CDR3: CASSLGTGVRNEQFF
V: TRBV6-6; D: NA; size: NA; J: TRBJ1-5; DNA: TGTGCCAGCAGTCTGCCGGGCAATCAGCCCCAGCATTTT; CDR3: CASSLPGNQPQHF
V: TRBV2; D: TRBD2; size: NA; J: TRBJ2-7; DNA: TGTGCCAGCCAGGGACTAGCGGGAGGGGAGCAGTACTTC; CDR3: CASQGLAGGEQYF
V: TRBV27; D: NA; size: NA; J: TRBJ1-2; DNA: TGTGCCAGCAGTTTATCGGGGGGACGCTCTAACTATGGCTACACCTTC; CDR3: CASSLSGGRSNYGYTF
V: TRBV7-9; D: NA; size: NA; J: TRBJ2-3; DNA: TGTGCCAGCAGCGCGGGACCAGATACGCAGTATTTT; CDR3: CASSAGPDTQYF
V: TRBV11-3; D: NA; size: NA; J: TRBJ2-5; DNA: TGTGCCAGCAGCTGGGGGGGTCGGGGGACATTGCAAGAGACCCAGTACTTC; CDR3: CASSWGGRGTLQETQYF
V: TRBV2; D: TRBD1; size: NA; J: TRBJ1-1; DNA: TGTGCCAGCAGTGAATGGGCGGGACAGGGGAACACTGAAGCTTTCTTT; CDR3: CASSEWAGQGNTEAFF
V: TRBV28; D: TRBD2; size: NA; J: TRBJ2-2; DNA: TGTGCCAGCATCGGGATCCCGGGACTAGCGCGGGACACCGGGGAGCTGTTTTTT; CDR3: CASIGIPGLARDTGELFF
V: TRBV5-4; D: TRBD2; size: NA; J: TRBJ2-1; DNA: TGTGCCAGCAGCGTGGGACTAGCGGGAGGGCCCTCCTTCAATGAGCAGTTCTTC; CDR3: CASSVGLAGGPSFNEQFF
V: TRBV7-6; D: TRBD1; size: NA; J: TRBJ2-7; DNA: TGTGCCAGCAGCTGGGAATCGGGACAGATTTACGAGCAGTACTTC; CDR3: CASSWESGQIYEQYF
V: TRBV5-1; D: TRBD1; size: NA; J: TRBJ2-1; DNA: TGCGCCAGCAGCCCGGGGACAGGGGGAAGGAATGAGCAGTTCTTC; CDR3: CASSPGTGGRNEQFF
V: TRBV27; D: NA; size: NA; J: TRBJ2-1; DNA: TGTGCCAGCAGCTACCCAAGCGGACCGCAGTTCTTC; CDR3: CASSYPSGPQFF
V: TRBV9; D: NA; size: NA; J: TRBJ1-3; DNA: TGTGCCAGCAGCGTAGGTTTGAGCTCTGGAAACACCATATATTTT; CDR3: CASSVGLSSGNTIYF
V: TRBV7-7; D: TRBD2; size: NA; J: TRBJ2-1; DNA: TGTGCTAGCAACTTTAGCGGGAGCTCCTACAATGAGCAGTTCTTC; CDR3: CASNFSGSSYNEQFF
V: TRBV28; D: TRBD2; size: NA; J: TRBJ2-5; DNA: TGTGCCAGCATCCCCGCGGGAGGGCCGGGCGAGACCCAGTACTTC; CDR3: CASIPAGGPGETQYF
V: TRBV6-5; D: NA; size: NA; J: TRBJ1-5; DNA: TGTGCCAGCAGCCCCCGGAGGGGTGCTAATCAGCCCCAGCATTTT; CDR3: CASSPRRGANQPQHF
V: TRBV2; D: NA; size: NA; J: TRBJ2-1; DNA: TGTGCCAGCAGTGAAGGGGGCGGGATCTACAATGAGCAGTTCTTC; CDR3: CASSEGGGIYNEQFF
V: TRBV7-6; D: NA; size: NA; J: TRBJ2-2; DNA: TGTGCCAGCAGCCTCCATCAACGGGAGAACACCGGGGAGCTGTTTTTT; CDR3: CASSLHQRENTGELFF
V: TRBV6-5; D: TRBD1; size: NA; J: TRBJ1-2; DNA: TGTGCCAGCAGGCCCCCGGGACAGGGAGGCTACACCTTC; CDR3: CASRPPGQGGYTF
V: TRBV19; D: NA; size: NA; J: TRBJ1-2; DNA: TGTGCCAGTAGCCAGACAGCTTTCTATGGCTACACCTTC; CDR3: CASSQTAFYGYTF
V: TRBV18; D: TRBD2; size: NA; J: TRBJ2-1; DNA: TGTGCCAGCTCCGGGACTAGCGGGGACAGTTACAATGAGCAGTTCTTC; CDR3: CASSGTSGDSYNEQFF
V: TRBV4-1; D: NA; size: once; J: TRBJ2-5; DNA: TGCGCCAGCAGCCAAGATCCCTCCGGAGAGACCCAGTACTTC; CDR3: CASSQDPSGETQYF
V: TRBV9; D: TRBD1; size: NA; J: TRBJ2-5; DNA: TGTGCCAGCAGCGCCGGGACAGGGGGATCGGAGACCCAGTACTTC; CDR3: CASSAGTGGSETQYF
V: TRBV28; D: TRBD1; size: NA; J: TRBJ2-2; DNA: TGTGCCAGCAGTTCCGGGACAGCTCGGAACACCGGGGAGCTGTTTTTT; CDR3: CASSSGTARNTGELFF
V: TRBV4-2; D: NA; size: NA; J: TRBJ1-1; DNA: TGTGCCAGCAGCCAAGACCCCCCGGGTGAAGCTTTCTTT; CDR3: CASSQDPPGEAFF
V: TRBV11-1; D: NA; size: NA; J: TRBJ2-3; DNA: TGTGCCAGCAGCGGAGAGGGGGGGCTCAGCACAGATACGCAGTATTTT; CDR3: CASSGEGGLSTDTQYF
V: TRBV11-2; D: NA; size: few; J: TRBJ1-1; DNA: TGTGCCAGCAGCTTCACAGGGAGGGACACTGAAGCTTTCTTT; CDR3: CASSFTGRDTEAFF
V: TRBV7-9; D: NA; size: NA; J: TRBJ1-2; DNA: TGTGCCAGCAGCTTACCCTCCGGCGGGGGAGGAGGCTACACCTTC; CDR3: CASSLPSGGGGGYTF
V: TRBV6-5; D: TRBD2; size: few; J: TRBJ2-7; DNA: TGTGCCAGCAGTTACCCGGGACTAGGGGCCTACGAGCAGTACTTC; CDR3: CASSYPGLGAYEQYF